This TCR beta chain is drawn from a study of T cells expressing NK-cell markers. The study, taken as a whole, reports: Once again these clonotypes came out on top in the CD3+CD56-NKG2C+ fraction of a few donors. The contribution of dominant NKG2C+ clonotypes to CD8+ T cells in about 6 donors was 1.0-7.0%.

As regards this clonotype: Its antigen is undetermined.

The CDR3 is made up of 15 amino acids. Per the germline V gene, CDR1 is SGHTA and CDR2 is FQGTGA. TCRdb reprocessed the 5' RACE reads and stores each CDR3 protein as one record, lacking DNA. This listing includes roughly 150,000 distinct CDR3 sequences. The TCR was taken from a woman aged 18 to 69 in good health. This chain uses TRBV7-3 with TRBJ2-3; the D call from TCRdb, TRBD2, cannot be confirmed without DNA. What was sequenced was blood T cells: a sorted CD56 or NKG2C T cell subset, CD4+ or CD8+ T cells, or bulk PBMC T cells (not recorded which). CDR3 in amino acids: CASSLMAGVPDTQYF.